These 30 T cell receptor beta chains came from one sample sequenced in a study of beta chain features in type 1 diabetes. Study findings and constraints: People with Type 1 diabetes carried modestly yet significantly shorter TCRB CDR3s in all four CD4+ subsets.

The study reverse transcribed the entire isolated RNA, so it sequenced expressed TCRB transcripts. This table comes from immunoSEQ multiplex PCR, and its TCRdb copy is limited to in-frame clones, with some not included. The sample has about 150,000 clones, around 10% seen once. Antigen specificity for these receptors is unknown. Sample: central memory CD4+ T cells from blood. The origin of the receptors is a young man with type 1 diabetes.

The CDR3 protein is CASSSYREETQYF. Here the CDR3 DNA reads TGTGCCAGCAGCTCATACAGGGAAGAGACCCAGTACTTC. This chain links TRBV7-3 with TRBJ2-5; TRBD1 is a possible D gene (6 bases). Germline V CDR1 and CDR2: SGHTA, FQGTGA. This CDR3 has 13 amino acids. V lost 4 bases and J lost 3, with 9 bases in between. Complete variable domain (other parts from reference TRBV7-3 and TRBJ2-5): GAGVSQTPSNKVTEKGKYVELRCDPISGHTALYWYRQSLGQGPEFLIYFQGTGAADDSGLPNDRFFAVRPEGSVSTLKIQRTERGDSAVYLCASSSYREETQYFGPGTRLLVL.

This chain connects TRBV5-4 to TRBJ2-3; TRBD1 aligns across 10 bases. Germline values: CDR1 SGHNT, CDR2 YYREEE (reference sequence). The trim removed 4 bases at V and 3 bases at J, leaving 5 bases unmatched. CDR3 length: 15 residues. The CDR3 bases are TGTGCCAGCAGCCAGCCGGGACAGGGGACAGATACGCAGTATTTT. It specifies CASSQPGQGTDTQYF. Together with reference TRBV5-4 and TRBJ2-3, the CDR3 gives the full variable domain: ETGVTQSPTHLIKTRGQQVTLRCSSQSGHNTVSWYQQALGQGPQFIFQYYREEENGRGNFPPRFSGLQFPNYSSELNVNALELDDSALYLCASSQPGQGTDTQYFGPGTRLTVL.

The chain links TRBV7-9 to TRBJ2-2; TRBD1 might be the D (5 bases). This CDR3 spans 14 amino acids. V lost 10 bases and J 1 base, leaving 13 bases between the germline ends. CDR1 and CDR2 (germline): SEHNR, FQNEAQ (reference sequence). The CDR3 nucleotides are TGTGCCACTTCCAGACAGTTGAACACCGGGGAGCTGTTTTTT. Its translation: CATSRQLNTGELFF.

This clone was seen a few times. The chain couples TRBV19 to TRBJ2-7, with TRBD2 matching 11 bases. Trimming removed 5 bases from V and 1 base from J; junction bases left unmatched: 7. Germline loops: CDR1 LNHDA, CDR2 SQIVND (reference sequence). This CDR3 has 16 residues. As DNA, the CDR3 is TGTGCCAGTAGTTCCTCCGGGACTAGCGGATCCTACGAGCAGTACTTC. It is translated as CASSSSGTSGSYEQYF.

The chain employs TRBV2 and TRBJ1-4, with D possibly TRBD1 on 5 matching bases. V lost 3 bases, J lost 2 bases, and 10 bases lay in between. Germline V gives CDR1 SNHLY, CDR2 FYNNEI. This CDR3 is 15 amino acids long. The CDR3 bases are TGTGCCAGCAGTGAGGGGGGTCCGACTAATGAAAAACTGTTTTTT. Translating it yields CASSEGGPTNEKLFF.

The chain has TRBV5-6 and TRBJ2-3; D remains unclear. The CDR3 sequence is 12 residues long. Trimming stripped 0 bases from V and 4 bases from J, with 3 bases between. Germline CDR1 is SGHDT and CDR2 is YYEEEE. For the CDR3, the DNA is TGTGCCAGCAGCTTGGTCTCAGATACGCAGTATTTT. Amino acid sequence: CASSLVSDTQYF.

This clone was picked up a small number of times. J is TRBJ2-5 and V is TRBV27, with D hard to call. Per the germline V gene, CDR1 is MNHEY and CDR2 is SMNVEV (reference sequence). V was trimmed by 2 bases and J by 1 base, leaving 8 bases between them. The CDR3 has 14 amino acids. The CDR3 DNA sequence: TGTGCCAGCAGTTTAATGGCGGCCCAAGAGACCCAGTACTTC. Translation gives CASSLMAAQETQYF.

The chain recombines TRBV19 with TRBJ2-1; the D gene is possibly TRBD2 (6 bases). The CDR3 is 15 residues long. The germline gives CDR1 LNHDA, CDR2 SQIVND (reference sequence). V was clipped by 7 bases and J by 4 bases, with 17 bases between them. The CDR3 region has the DNA TGTGCCAGTACCCCTGGCGGGAACGATTACAATGAGCAGTTCTTC. Amino acid sequence: CASTPGGNDYNEQFF.

This clone was detected only a few times. The rearrangement uses TRBV7-2 and TRBJ2-2, with 9 nucleotides matching TRBD2. In germline, CDR1 is SGHTA, CDR2 FQGNSA. The ends lost 5 bases at V and 7 bases at J; junction bases unmatched: 14. CDR3 length: 17 residues. CDR3 protein: CASSPTRLAERGGELFF. CDR3 DNA: TGTGCCAGCAGCCCAACCCGACTAGCGGAGAGGGGCGGGGAGCTGTTTTTT.

This clone was counted at least ten times. The J gene is TRBJ1-5, the V gene TRBV29-1; 8 nucleotides match TRBD1. The V gene's germline CDR1 is SQVTM and CDR2 ANQGSEA. The V gene end was trimmed by 5 bases and the J gene end by 2 bases; junction bases not matched to a gene: 8. This CDR3 contains 15 residues. The DNA for the CDR3 is TGCAGCGTTCGGCAGGGGGCTAACGGCAATCAGCCCCAGCATTTT. Encoded protein: CSVRQGANGNQPQHF.

This clone was seen only a few times. This chain's CDR3 is CASSESVGDTGELFF. The CDR3 DNA reads TGTGCCAGTTCGGAATCAGTCGGGGACACCGGGGAGCTGTTTTTT. J is TRBJ2-2 and V is TRBV9, with D maybe TRBD2 (5 bases). CDR1 and CDR2 from the germline V gene are SGDLS and YYNGEE. CDR3 length equals 15 residues. Trimming cost V 8 bases and J 3 bases, with 17 bases left between them. Full variable domain (rest looked up from reference TRBV9 and TRBJ2-2): DSGVTQTPKHLITATGQRVTLRCSPRSGDLSVYWYQQSLDQGLQFLIQYYNGEERAKGNILERFSAQQFPDLHSELNLSSLELGDSALYFCASSESVGDTGELFFGEGSRLTVL.

In this sample, this clone turned up a few times. This chain uses TRBV4-2 with TRBJ2-5, with D perhaps matching TRBD2 (5 bases). Per germline, CDR1 LGHNA and CDR2 YNFKEQ. This CDR3 comprises 15 residues. Trimming stripped 4 bases from V and 2 bases from J, with 14 bases between. The CDR3 sequence: CASSPRGGQQETQYF. Here the CDR3 DNA reads TGTGCCAGCAGCCCCCGAGGAGGCCAGCAAGAGACCCAGTACTTC.

This clone was counted only a few times. The V call is TRBV5-6, the J call TRBJ2-1, with 13 nucleotides matching TRBD2. The germline V gene has CDR1 SGHDT and CDR2 YYEEEE. This CDR3 comprises 19 residues. Losses at the gene ends were 6 bases for V and 0 bases for J; bases not matched to a gene: 12. CDR3: CASTKTELAGGVSYNEQFF. CDR3 bases: TGTGCCAGCACCAAGACGGAACTAGCGGGAGGGGTCTCCTACAATGAGCAGTTCTTC.

This sequence joins TRBV9 and TRBJ2-7; 8 bases match TRBD1. CDR3 size: 16 residues. Germline trimming cut 0 bases from V and 5 bases from J; bases unmatched to any gene: 10. Per germline, CDR1 SGDLS and CDR2 YYNGEE. The CDR3 reads CASSVGGTGPHHEQYF. The CDR3 coding sequence is TGTGCCAGCAGCGTAGGTGGGACAGGACCCCACCACGAGCAGTACTTC.

This clone was counted between two and nine times. J is TRBJ2-1 and V is TRBV4-3; 9 bases match TRBD1. The CDR3 contains 17 residues. With V trimmed by 3 bases and J by 6 bases, 12 bases remained unmatched. Per the germline V gene, CDR1 is LGHNA and CDR2 is YSLEER. The CDR3 region is CASSQDPGTGLTNEQFF. The CDR3 DNA is TGCGCCAGCAGCCAGGACCCCGGGACAGGGTTGACCAATGAGCAGTTCTTC.

This clone has a handful of counts. The chain employs TRBV10-3 and TRBJ1-1; D perhaps matches TRBD1 (6 bases). The CDR3 is 15 residues long. CDR1 and CDR2 from the germline V gene are ENHRY and SYGVKD. The V end lost 4 bases, the J end lost 0 bases, and 12 bases lay between the germline ends. Here the CDR3 reads CAISGLQGLNTEAFF. The CDR3 nucleotides read TGTGCCATCAGTGGGCTACAGGGCCTGAACACTGAAGCTTTCTTT.

V gene TRBV2 combines with J gene TRBJ2-5; D is perhaps TRBD1 (7 bases). Germline V gene lookup returns CDR1 SNHLY and CDR2 FYNNEI. Trimming removed 5 bases from V and 9 bases from J, with 22 bases in between. This CDR3 contains 15 residues. DNA of the CDR3: TGTGCCAGCAGTAAATCAGACAGGGTCCGGGGGTCCCAGTACTTC. It codes for CASSKSDRVRGSQYF.

This clone was counted only a few times. This sequence joins TRBV5-4 and TRBJ2-3; 7 nucleotides agree with TRBD1. This CDR3 has 14 residues. V was pared by 4 bases and J by 5 bases, with 7 bases of the junction left unmatched. Germline V gene lookup returns CDR1 SGHNT and CDR2 YYREEE (reference sequence). This chain's CDR3 is CASSPGQEKDTQYF. The CDR3 DNA reads TGTGCCAGCAGCCCAGGACAGGAGAAAGATACGCAGTATTTT. Combining the CDR3 with reference TRBV5-4 and TRBJ2-3 gives the whole variable domain ETGVTQSPTHLIKTRGQQVTLRCSSQSGHNTVSWYQQALGQGPQFIFQYYREEENGRGNFPPRFSGLQFPNYSSELNVNALELDDSALYLCASSPGQEKDTQYFGPGTRLTVL.

Only a few counts were recorded for this clone. The chain recombines TRBV25-1 with TRBJ2-5; possible D gene TRBD1, 5 bases. The CDR3 loop spans 14 amino acids. Germline lookup yields CDR1 MGHDK and CDR2 SYGVNS. Trimming shortened V by 3 bases and J by 5 bases, and 13 bases separated the two germline ends. CDR3 bases: TGTGCCAGCAGTGACCGGACAAGCCCTGAGACCCAGTACTTC. Residues: CASSDRTSPETQYF.

This clone was counted only a few times. The chain couples TRBV18 to TRBJ2-3; TRBD1 matches at 9 bases. From germline, CDR1 is KGHSH and CDR2 LQKENI. The junction had 2 bases not matched to a gene; V was cut back by 0 bases and J by 4 bases. The CDR3 loop spans 15 amino acids. The CDR3 DNA reads TGTGCCAGCTCACCACCTACAGGGGGCGCAGATACGCAGTATTTT. It encodes CASSPPTGGADTQYF.

This clone was counted between two and nine times. V usage is TRBV7-2 and J usage is TRBJ2-1; 8 positions match TRBD2. Trimming removed 7 bases from V and 5 bases from J; junction bases left unmatched: 10. This CDR3 comprises 15 residues. The germline CDR1 and CDR2 sequences are SGHTA and FQGNSA. CDR3 residues: CASTKASGRNNEQFF. CDR3 DNA: TGTGCCAGCACCAAGGCTAGCGGGCGAAACAATGAGCAGTTCTTC. The whole variable domain, filled in from reference TRBV7-2 and TRBJ2-1, reads GAGVSQSPSNKVTEKGKDVELRCDPISGHTALYWYRQSLGQGLEFLIYFQGNSAPDKSGLPSDRFSAERTGGSVSTLTIQRTQQEDSAVYLCASTKASGRNNEQFFGPGTRLTVL.

A few counts support this clone. V is TRBV4-3 and J is TRBJ2-2; 7 bases match TRBD2. The trim removed 4 bases at V and 3 bases at J, leaving 11 bases unmatched. The CDR3 has 17 residues. Germline values: CDR1 LGHNA, CDR2 YSLEER. CDR3 DNA sequence: TGCGCCAGCAGCCTCCAACCAGGGACTACTCACACCGGGGAGCTGTTTTTT. Translation: CASSLQPGTTHTGELFF.

The J gene is TRBJ2-5, the V gene TRBV10-3; the D gene is possibly TRBD1 (5 bases). CDR1 and CDR2 (germline): ENHRY, SYGVKD. Trimming left V 3 bases short and J 4 bases short, with 15 bases between. CDR3 length: 15 amino acids. The CDR3 nucleotides read TGTGCCATCAGTGATCAGGGTAGGCTGACAGAGACCCAGTACTTC. It translates to CAISDQGRLTETQYF.

There are a few counts of this clone. The genes are TRBV4-1 and TRBJ2-7; D is ambiguous. This CDR3 region has 14 residues. V was shortened by 0 bases and J by 3 bases, with 9 bases between the two germline ends. Germline assignment: CDR1 MGHRA and CDR2 YSYEKL. CDR3 loop: CASSQEKHLYEQYF. DNA for the CDR3: TGCGCCAGCAGCCAAGAGAAGCACCTCTACGAGCAGTACTTC.

This clone appeared a few times. The J gene is TRBJ1-5, the V gene TRBV9; TRBD1 is a possible D gene (5 bases). CDR1 and CDR2 from the germline V gene are SGDLS and YYNGEE. Trimming pared 8 bases from V and 4 bases from J, leaving 16 bases between. The CDR3 consists of 14 residues. The chain's CDR3 is CARKNTGGNQPQHF. Written as DNA, the CDR3 is TGTGCCAGAAAGAACACAGGAGGGAATCAGCCCCAGCATTTT.

There are a few counts of this clone. The chain links TRBV7-9 to TRBJ2-5; TRBD1 matches at 9 bases. V lost 5 bases to trimming and J lost 5 bases; unmatched junction nucleotides: 6. The CDR3 extends over 14 amino acids. Germline V gene sequence: CDR1 SEHNR, CDR2 FQNEAQ (reference sequence). CDR3 sequence reads: CASSTRTGDETQYF. DNA of the CDR3: TGTGCCAGCAGCACTAGGACAGGGGACGAGACCCAGTACTTC. The whole variable domain, remainder taken from reference TRBV7-9 and TRBJ2-5, is DTGVSQNPRHKITKRGQNVTFRCDPISEHNRLYWYRQTLGQGPEFLTYFQNEAQLEKSRLLSDRFSAERPKGSFSTLEIQRTEQGDSAMYLCASSTRTGDETQYFGPGTRLLVL.

The genes are TRBV5-1 and TRBJ1-5; D not certain. The germline V and J ends were trimmed by 0 bases and 3 bases, with 10 bases remaining between them. Germline lookup yields CDR1 SGHRS and CDR2 YFSETQ. CDR3 size: 15 residues. CDR3 sequence: CASSLAPENNQPQHF. CDR3 DNA sequence: TGCGCCAGCAGCTTGGCCCCCGAGAACAATCAGCCCCAGCATTTT.

This clone was recorded a few times. V gene TRBV18 combines with J gene TRBJ2-1; the match to TRBD2 covers 14 bases. The ends lost 2 bases at V and 12 bases at J; junction bases unmatched: 3. This CDR3 contains 14 residues. Germline values: CDR1 KGHSH, CDR2 LQKENI. CDR3 sequence reads: CASSPGTSGRGQFF. CDR3 coding DNA: TGTGCCAGCTCACCAGGGACTAGCGGGAGAGGGCAGTTCTTC.

The chain couples TRBV5-4 to TRBJ2-3, with a tentative D call TRBD2 (6 bases). The germline V and J ends were trimmed by 0 bases and 4 bases, with 15 bases remaining between them. CDR3 size: 16 residues. The germline V gene has CDR1 SGHNT and CDR2 YYREEE (reference sequence). In nucleotides, the CDR3 is TGTGCCAGCAGCTTGGCAGTGGGAGGAACATCAGATACGCAGTATTTT. Its translation is CASSLAVGGTSDTQYF.

This chain links TRBV30 with TRBJ1-2; D is perhaps TRBD1 (5 bases). The CDR3 totals 15 residues. The V gene's germline CDR1 is GTSNPN and CDR2 SVGIG (reference sequence). V shed 5 bases and J shed 0 bases, with 16 bases lying between them. The CDR3 DNA sequence: TGTGCCTGGGGAGGCCGGGAGGGGACTAACTATGGCTACACCTTC. Protein product: CAWGGREGTNYGYTF.